These 15 T cell receptor beta chains originate from one sample sequenced in a study of vaccination and CD4 T cells after COVID-19. Cultured CD4+ T cell DNA underwent sequencing with the Oncomine TCR Beta short-read assay. Each CDR3 protein is one row after TCRdb ran MiXCR on the PCR reads. The sample includes about 13,000 distinct CDR3 sequences, roughly 52% of them seen just once. As for treatment: approximately 9-day PBMC culture with coronavirus spike peptide pools or control peptides (ViraFEST assay). Which antigens these TCRs recognize remains unknown. Sequencing was carried out using CD4+ T cells from blood, cultured in vitro. These receptor sequences come from a human donor who had recovered from COVID-19.

The CDR3 is CASSDLAGPLYEQYF. CDR3 coding DNA: TGTGCCAGCAGTGATCTCGCAGGGCCGCTCTACGAGCAGTACTTC. The chain joins TRBV25-1 to TRBJ2-7; possibly TRBD1 for D (5 bases). There are 15 residues in the CDR3. V was clipped by 3 bases and J by 3 bases, with 15 bases between them. Germline CDR1 and CDR2: MGHDK and SYGVNS.

There are a few counts of this clonotype. The rearrangement uses TRBV10-3 and TRBJ1-1; D perhaps matches TRBD1 (5 bases). The CDR3 is 14 residues long. The V gene lost 4 bases and the J gene lost 2 bases, with 11 bases spanning the gap. Germline V gene sequence: CDR1 ENHRY, CDR2 SYGVKD. The CDR3 region is CAISVGTGNTEAFF. CDR3 nucleotides: TGTGCCATCAGTGTCGGAACAGGAAACACTGAAGCTTTCTTT.

The rearrangement joins TRBV20-1 to TRBJ1-1, with no clear D. Germline lookup yields CDR1 DFQATT and CDR2 SNEGSKA (reference sequence). Trimming left V 6 bases short and J 1 base short, with 15 bases between. This CDR3 has 14 amino acids. The CDR3 reads CSALDNRGNTEAFF. CDR3 DNA sequence: TGCAGTGCCCTCGACAATAGAGGGAACACTGAAGCTTTCTTT.

The J gene is TRBJ2-1, the V gene TRBV5-5; TRBD2 agrees at 10 bases. The CDR3 is made up of 16 amino acids. Per the germline V gene, CDR1 is SGHKS and CDR2 is YYEKEE (reference sequence). V gave up 4 bases and J gave up 3 bases; unmatched junction bases: 7. CDR3 region: CASSELLAGDYNEQFF. The DNA of the CDR3 is TGTGCCAGCAGCGAACTTCTAGCGGGGGACTACAATGAGCAGTTCTTC.

This clonotype was counted a few times. This chain uses TRBV10-3 with TRBJ1-5, with TRBD1 matching 7 bases. The CDR3 is made up of 13 amino acids. Germline CDR1 reads ENHRY; CDR2 reads SYGVKD. Germline trimming cut 4 bases from V and 5 bases from J; bases unmatched to any gene: 2. This CDR3 is CAISAQGDQPQHF. The DNA of the CDR3 is TGTGCCATCAGTGCCCAGGGGGATCAGCCCCAGCATTTT.

J is TRBJ1-3 and V is TRBV6-1; 8 nucleotides agree with TRBD1. The germline V gene encodes CDR1 MNHNS and CDR2 SASEGT. The CDR3 loop spans 17 amino acids. The V gene end was trimmed by 2 bases and the J gene end by 5 bases; junction bases not matched to a gene: 11. DNA of the CDR3: TGTGCCAGCAGTGAATACCCTCAGGGGGCCTCACGAAACACCATATATTTT. Protein sequence: CASSEYPQGASRNTIYF.

This clonotype was seen a handful of times. The genes are TRBV12-3 or TRBV12-4 and TRBJ1-2; D call uncertain. V was pared by 7 bases and J by 1 base, with 13 bases between. The CDR3 consists of 14 residues. CDR3 in amino acids: CASTRGGLNYGYTF. The CDR3 DNA follows: TGTGCCAGCACCCGAGGAGGGCTTAACTATGGCTACACCTTC.

A few counts support this clonotype. J is TRBJ1-5 and V is TRBV20-1; tentatively, D is TRBD1 (6 bases). There are 13 residues in the CDR3. Trimming pared 4 bases from V and 6 bases from J, leaving 13 bases between. From germline, CDR1 is DFQATT and CDR2 SNEGSKA (reference sequence). The CDR3 coding sequence is TGCAGTGCTACTAAACAGGGTCTTCAGCCCCAGCATTTT. Residues: CSATKQGLQPQHF.

The chain couples TRBV11-3 to TRBJ1-1; D is uncertain. This CDR3 spans 15 amino acids. Trimming left V 0 bases short and J 4 bases short, with 12 bases between. In germline, CDR1 is SGHNT, CDR2 YENEEA. The CDR3: CASSLEVGLATEAFF. CDR3 nucleotides: TGTGCCAGCAGCTTAGAGGTCGGATTGGCCACTGAAGCTTTCTTT.

The genes are TRBV7-2 and TRBJ1-2, with TRBD1 as a possible D gene (5 bases). V was pared by 0 bases and J by 4 bases, with 21 bases between. The CDR3 is made up of 18 amino acids. Looked up from germline, CDR1 is SGHTA and CDR2 is FQGNSA. CDR3: CASSLAGRTSKGLYGYTF. For the CDR3, the DNA is TGTGCCAGCAGCTTAGCGGGTAGGACATCGAAGGGCCTCTATGGCTACACCTTC.

The CDR3 sequence is CAGGGLRDQPQHF. CDR3 DNA sequence: TGTGCCGGTGGAGGTCTACGCGATCAGCCCCAGCATTTT. The chain uses TRBV2 and TRBJ1-5; no reliable D call. From germline, CDR1 is SNHLY and CDR2 FYNNEI. The CDR3 loop spans 13 amino acids. V was trimmed by 11 bases and J by 5 bases, leaving 16 bases between them.

The CDR3: CAWAILGGEAFF. The CDR3 DNA sequence: TGTGCCTGGGCCATTTTAGGGGGTGAAGCTTTCTTT. The chain joins TRBV30 to TRBJ1-1, with TRBD1 as a possible D gene (6 bases). The CDR3 spans 12 residues. V lost 5 bases, J lost 7 bases, and 14 bases lay in between. In germline, CDR1 is GTSNPN, CDR2 SVGIG (reference sequence).

V usage is TRBV10-1 and J usage is TRBJ2-2; tentatively, D is TRBD1 (5 bases). This CDR3 contains 16 residues. The V end lost 2 bases, the J end lost 0 bases, and 10 bases lay between the germline ends. Germline-derived CDR1 and CDR2 are WNHNN and SYGVQD (reference sequence). CDR3 sequence: CASSEIRGSNTGELFF. As DNA, the CDR3 is TGCGCCAGCAGTGAGATTAGGGGCTCGAACACCGGGGAGCTGTTTTTT.

This chain connects TRBV20-1 to TRBJ2-1; tentatively, D is TRBD2 (5 bases). In germline, CDR1 is DFQATT, CDR2 SNEGSKA (reference sequence). V lost 4 bases, J lost 12 bases, and 22 bases lay in between. This CDR3 is built from 14 residues. The CDR3 is CSAKPSRATSVQFF. DNA for the CDR3: TGCAGTGCTAAGCCTAGCAGAGCTACGAGTGTGCAGTTCTTC.

This chain links TRBV20-1 with TRBJ2-3; 10 bases agree with TRBD2. J lost 2 bases, V lost 6 bases, and 14 bases had no gene match. Germline-derived CDR1 and CDR2 are DFQATT and SNEGSKA (reference sequence). This CDR3 spans 17 amino acids. The CDR3 sequence: CSAPGGLAGVNTDTQYF. The CDR3 DNA reads TGCAGTGCCCCTGGGGGGCTAGCGGGGGTTAACACAGATACGCAGTATTTT.